These 3 T cell receptor beta chains originate from one sample sequenced in a study of blood T cell repertoires in COVID-19. TCRdb's table, derived via immunoSEQ multiplex PCR, lists solely in-frame clones and lacks some. The sample carries some 150,000 clones, about 80% recorded once. The specimen was peripheral blood. The source is a human donor in a cohort sampled during active COVID-19.

V usage is TRBV7-9 and J usage is TRBJ2-3; D ambiguous. The CDR3 length is 14 residues. Germline loops: CDR1 SEHNR, CDR2 FQNEAQ (reference sequence). V was shortened by 5 bases and J by 0 bases, with 9 bases between the two germline ends. The CDR3 sequence is CASSHSTSTDTQYF. CDR3 DNA: TGTGCCAGCAGCCACTCCACTAGCACAGATACGCAGTATTTT.

The V and J genes are TRBV6-2 or TRBV6-3 and TRBJ2-1, with D perhaps TRBD1 (6 bases). The CDR3 spans 17 residues. V lost 6 bases to trimming and J lost 4 bases, with 22 bases between them. From germline, CDR1 is MNHEY and CDR2 SVGEGT. The CDR3 DNA is TGTGCCAGCAGCCCTAATACCGGGACACCTAGATACAATGAGCAGTTCTTC. This codes for CASSPNTGTPRYNEQFF.

The chain couples TRBV5-1 to TRBJ2-5, with 8 bases fitting TRBD1. Trimming cost V 2 bases and J 1 base; bases outside gene matches: 4. Germline V gene sequence: CDR1 SGHRS, CDR2 YFSETQ. This CDR3 spans 15 amino acids. The CDR3, as DNA: TGCGCCAGCAGCTTCCTAACAGGGGGCCAAGAGACCCAGTACTTC. Translation gives CASSFLTGGQETQYF.